The 9 T cell receptor beta chains presented below share a single source sample, sequenced in a study of blood T cell repertoires in COVID-19. Profiled with immunoSEQ multiplex PCR; TCRdb holds only in-frame clones, not every one. This table has about 240,000 clones, around 90% appearing once. Input material: peripheral blood. These receptor sequences come from a man aged 55 to 70 who had recovered from COVID-19.

The rearrangement links TRBV12-3 or TRBV12-4 to TRBJ2-7; D uncertain. This CDR3 is 12 amino acids long. Trimming cost V 10 bases and J 6 bases, with 16 bases left between them. CDR3 coding DNA: TGTGCCACGCGTCAAGGTAGCTTCGAGCAGTACTTC. This codes for CATRQGSFEQYF.

V gene TRBV2 combines with J gene TRBJ2-1; 7 nucleotides match TRBD1. Per germline, CDR1 SNHLY and CDR2 FYNNEI. The CDR3 has 13 amino acids. After removal of 2 bases from V and 7 bases from J, the junction contained 2 bases not matched to a gene. The CDR3 spells CASSESRGNEQFF. CDR3 nucleotides: TGTGCCAGCAGTGAATCCAGGGGGAATGAGCAGTTCTTC.

The chain carries TRBV28 and TRBJ1-4, with 9 bases fitting TRBD1. The germline V gene encodes CDR1 MDHEN and CDR2 SYDVKM. J gave up 8 bases and V 5 bases, and 9 bases lay outside the gene matches. This CDR3 is 15 amino acids long. CDR3 amino acids: CASSLGTGFREKLFF. The CDR3 nucleotides are TGTGCCAGCAGTCTGGGGACAGGGTTTAGGGAAAAACTGTTTTTT.

The chain links TRBV19 to TRBJ2-1, with 8 bases that match TRBD2. Germline V gene sequence: CDR1 LNHDA, CDR2 SQIVND (reference sequence). The ends lost 3 bases at V and 10 bases at J; junction bases unmatched: 8. The CDR3 is 14 amino acids. CDR3 coding DNA: TGTGCCAGTAGTATCCCGGGGGGGAACTACGAGCAGTTCTTC. It yields the protein CASSIPGGNYEQFF.

The V and J genes are TRBV2 and TRBJ1-4; no firm D call. CDR3 size: 13 residues. CDR1 and CDR2 from the germline V gene are SNHLY and FYNNEI. The V end lost 6 bases, the J end lost 0 bases, and 5 bases lay between the germline ends. The CDR3 sequence: CASRAATNEKLFF. CDR3 coding DNA: TGTGCCAGCAGGGCCGCAACTAATGAAAAACTGTTTTTT.

The CDR3 DNA reads as TGTGCCAGCAGCCAACTAGCGGGGGCCTACAATGAGCAGTTCTTC. Its protein is CASSQLAGAYNEQFF. This chain links TRBV5-6 with TRBJ2-1; 11 bases agree with TRBD2. Germline-derived CDR1 and CDR2 are SGHDT and YYEEEE. The V segment lost 4 bases and the J segment 2 bases; nucleotides outside the gene matches: 2. The CDR3 consists of 15 residues.

CDR3 region: CASTPQQENTEAFF. Written as DNA, the CDR3 is TGTGCCAGCACGCCGCAACAGGAGAACACTGAAGCTTTCTTT. This chain uses TRBV3-1 (or the pseudogene TRBV3-2) with TRBJ1-1; D is perhaps TRBD1 (5 bases). The V gene lost 7 bases and the J gene lost 1 base, with 13 bases spanning the gap. Germline V gene data show CDR1 as LGHDT and CDR2 as YNNKEL (reference sequence). This CDR3 region has 14 residues.

V usage is TRBV2 and J usage is TRBJ1-1; D unclear. The CDR3 spans 13 residues. V shed 7 bases and J shed 1 base, with 10 bases lying between them. CDR1 and CDR2 (germline): SNHLY, FYNNEI. CDR3 residues: CASITERNTEAFF. The CDR3 DNA reads as TGTGCCAGCATTACAGAAAGGAACACTGAAGCTTTCTTT.

J is TRBJ1-5 and V is TRBV2; 7 bases fit TRBD1. Trimming took 10 bases from V and 1 from J; bases not matched to a gene: 7. The CDR3 runs to 14 residues. Germline V gives CDR1 SNHLY, CDR2 FYNNEI. This CDR3 is CAISQGVSNQPQHF. As DNA, the CDR3 is TGTGCCATAAGCCAGGGGGTAAGCAATCAGCCCCAGCATTTT.